This note documents a single TCR beta chain sequence. Generated by immunoSEQ multiplex PCR, the TCRdb table keeps only in-frame clones and is missing some. The data show approximately 59,000 clones, with 85% to 90% seen just once and 1.6% held by the top ten. The data were taken from a study of CD4 T cells in relation to SARS-CoV-2 and coronaviruses. Unexposed donor CD4+ T cells date from 2011-2018, before the COVID-19 pandemic. Germline-derived CDR1 and CDR2 are MNHEY and SVGEGT. The CDR3 length is 15 residues. V lost 5 bases to trimming and J lost 3 bases, with 14 bases between them. The TCR originated in a human donor in good health. The chain joins TRBV6-2 or TRBV6-3 to TRBJ2-1; possibly TRBD1 or TRBD2 for D (6 bases each). The sample taken for sequencing was memory CD4+ T cells from PBMCs. Written as DNA, the CDR3 is TGTGCCAGCAGTCGGGACGGGGGCTACTACAATGAGCAGTTCTTC. It yields the protein CASSRDGGYYNEQFF.